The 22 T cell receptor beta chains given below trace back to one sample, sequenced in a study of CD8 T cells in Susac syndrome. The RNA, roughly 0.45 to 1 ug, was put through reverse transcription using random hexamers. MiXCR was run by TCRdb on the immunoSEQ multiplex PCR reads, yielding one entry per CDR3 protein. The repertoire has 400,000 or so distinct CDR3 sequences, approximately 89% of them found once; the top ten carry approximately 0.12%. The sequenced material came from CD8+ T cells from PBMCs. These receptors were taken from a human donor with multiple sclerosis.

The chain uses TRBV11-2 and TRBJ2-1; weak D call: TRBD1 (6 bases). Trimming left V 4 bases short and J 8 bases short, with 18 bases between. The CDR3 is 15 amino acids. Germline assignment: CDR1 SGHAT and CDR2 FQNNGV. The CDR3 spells CASSYPGHKIDEQFF. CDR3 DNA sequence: TGTGCCAGCAGCTACCCGGGACATAAAATCGATGAGCAGTTCTTC.

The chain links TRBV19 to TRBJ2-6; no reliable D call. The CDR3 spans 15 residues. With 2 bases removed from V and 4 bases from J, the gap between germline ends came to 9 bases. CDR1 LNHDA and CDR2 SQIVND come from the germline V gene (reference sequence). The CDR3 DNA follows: TGTGCCAGTAGTATATGGGTATCGGGGGCCAACGTCCTGACTTTC. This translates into CASSIWVSGANVLTF.

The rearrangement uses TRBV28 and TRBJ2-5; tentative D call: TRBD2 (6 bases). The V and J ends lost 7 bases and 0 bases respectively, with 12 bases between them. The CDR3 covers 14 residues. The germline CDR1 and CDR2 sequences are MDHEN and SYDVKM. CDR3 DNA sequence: TGTGCCAGCACCCCGGGGGAATACCAAGAGACCCAGTACTTC. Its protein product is CASTPGEYQETQYF.

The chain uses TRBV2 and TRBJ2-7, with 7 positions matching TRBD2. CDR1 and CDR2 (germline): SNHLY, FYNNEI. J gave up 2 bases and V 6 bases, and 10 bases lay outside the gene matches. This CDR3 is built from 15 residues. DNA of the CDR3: TGTGCCAGCAGGACCCCGGGACTACTACCCTACGAGCAGTACTTC. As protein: CASRTPGLLPYEQYF.

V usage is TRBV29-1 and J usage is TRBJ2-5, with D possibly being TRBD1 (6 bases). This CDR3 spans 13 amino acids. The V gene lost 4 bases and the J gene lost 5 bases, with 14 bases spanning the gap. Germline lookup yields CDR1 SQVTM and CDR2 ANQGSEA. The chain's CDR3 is CSVAGAGDETQYF. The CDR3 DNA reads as TGCAGCGTTGCGGGCGCAGGGGATGAGACCCAGTACTTC.

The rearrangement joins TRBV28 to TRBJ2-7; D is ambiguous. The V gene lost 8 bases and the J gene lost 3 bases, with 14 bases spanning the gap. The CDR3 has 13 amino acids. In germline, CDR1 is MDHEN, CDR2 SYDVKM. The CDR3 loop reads CASVKLGDYEQYF. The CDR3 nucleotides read TGTGCCAGCGTTAAATTGGGCGACTACGAGCAGTACTTC.

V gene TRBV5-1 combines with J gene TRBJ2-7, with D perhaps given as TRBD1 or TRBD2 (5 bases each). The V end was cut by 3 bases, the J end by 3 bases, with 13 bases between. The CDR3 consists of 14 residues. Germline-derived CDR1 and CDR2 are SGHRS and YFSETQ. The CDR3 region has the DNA TGCGCCAGCAGCTACGGGACGGCTGTCTACGAGCAGTACTTC. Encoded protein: CASSYGTAVYEQYF.

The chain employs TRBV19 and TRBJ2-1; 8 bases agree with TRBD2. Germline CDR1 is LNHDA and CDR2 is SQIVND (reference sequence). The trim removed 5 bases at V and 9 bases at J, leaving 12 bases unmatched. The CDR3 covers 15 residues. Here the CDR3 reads CASSGTSVGLLEQFF. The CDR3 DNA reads TGTGCCAGTAGTGGGACTAGTGTCGGGTTGCTTGAGCAGTTCTTC.

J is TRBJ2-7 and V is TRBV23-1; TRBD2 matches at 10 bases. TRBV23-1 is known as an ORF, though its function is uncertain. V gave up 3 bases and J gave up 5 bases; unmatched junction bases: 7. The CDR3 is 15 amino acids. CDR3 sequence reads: CASSQEAGGPHEQYF. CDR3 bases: TGCGCCAGCAGTCAGGAAGCGGGAGGGCCCCACGAGCAGTACTTC.

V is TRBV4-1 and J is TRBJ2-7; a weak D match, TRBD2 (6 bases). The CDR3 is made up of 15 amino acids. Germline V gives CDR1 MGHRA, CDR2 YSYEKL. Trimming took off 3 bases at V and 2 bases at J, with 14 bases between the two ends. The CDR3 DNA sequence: TGCGCCAGCAGCCACGATTGGGACTCTCCCTACGAGCAGTACTTC. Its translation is CASSHDWDSPYEQYF.

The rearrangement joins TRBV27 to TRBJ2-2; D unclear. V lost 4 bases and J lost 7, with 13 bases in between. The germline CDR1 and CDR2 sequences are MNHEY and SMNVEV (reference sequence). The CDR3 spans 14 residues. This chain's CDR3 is CASSWSVGGGELFF. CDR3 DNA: TGTGCCAGCAGTTGGAGCGTCGGTGGCGGGGAGCTGTTTTTT.

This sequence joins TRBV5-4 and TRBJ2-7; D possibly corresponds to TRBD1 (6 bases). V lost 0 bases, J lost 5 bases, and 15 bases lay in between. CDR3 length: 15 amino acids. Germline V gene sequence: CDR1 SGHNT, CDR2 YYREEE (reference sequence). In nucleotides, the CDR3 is TGTGCCAGCAGCTTGGGTTGGGCAGGGGCGGACGAGCAGTACTTC. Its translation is CASSLGWAGADEQYF.

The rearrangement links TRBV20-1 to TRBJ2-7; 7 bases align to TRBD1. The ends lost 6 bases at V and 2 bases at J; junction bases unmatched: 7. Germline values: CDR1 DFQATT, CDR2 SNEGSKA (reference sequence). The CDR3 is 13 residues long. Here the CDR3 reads CSARDSNAYEQYF. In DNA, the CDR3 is TGCAGTGCGAGGGACAGCAACGCCTACGAGCAGTACTTC.

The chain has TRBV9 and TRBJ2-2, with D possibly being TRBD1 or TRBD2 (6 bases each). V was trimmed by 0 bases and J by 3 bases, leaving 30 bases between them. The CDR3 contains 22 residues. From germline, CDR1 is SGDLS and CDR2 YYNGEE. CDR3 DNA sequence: TGTGCCAGCAGCGTAGATTTGATTGGTCCGGGGGCGCGTCCCCAATACACCGGGGAGCTGTTTTTT. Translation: CASSVDLIGPGARPQYTGELFF.

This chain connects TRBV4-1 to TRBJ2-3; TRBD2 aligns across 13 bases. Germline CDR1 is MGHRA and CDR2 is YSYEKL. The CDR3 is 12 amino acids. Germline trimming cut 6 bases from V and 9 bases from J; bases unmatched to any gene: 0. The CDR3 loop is CASRLAGGTQYF. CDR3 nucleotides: TGCGCCAGCAGACTAGCGGGAGGGACGCAGTATTTT.

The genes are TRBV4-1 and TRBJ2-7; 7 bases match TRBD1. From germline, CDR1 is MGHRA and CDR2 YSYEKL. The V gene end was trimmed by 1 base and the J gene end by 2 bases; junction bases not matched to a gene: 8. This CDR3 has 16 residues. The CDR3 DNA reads TGCGCCAGCAGCCAAGGTCACAGGGGCACCCCCTACGAGCAGTACTTC. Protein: CASSQGHRGTPYEQYF.

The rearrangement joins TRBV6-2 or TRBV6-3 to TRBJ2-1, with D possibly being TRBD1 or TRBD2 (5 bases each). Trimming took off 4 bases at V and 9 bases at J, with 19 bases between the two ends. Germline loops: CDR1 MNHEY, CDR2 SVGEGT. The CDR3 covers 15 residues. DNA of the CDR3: TGTGCCAGCAGTTCCGTAGAACTAGGGGCCGGTGAGCAGTTCTTC. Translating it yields CASSSVELGAGEQFF.

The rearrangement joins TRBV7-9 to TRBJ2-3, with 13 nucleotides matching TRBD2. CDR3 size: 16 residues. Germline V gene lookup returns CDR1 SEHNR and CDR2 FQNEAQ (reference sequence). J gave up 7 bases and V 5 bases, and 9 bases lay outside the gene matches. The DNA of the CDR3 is TGTGCCAGCAGCGGGACTAGCGGGGCTATCATATATACGCAGTATTTT. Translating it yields CASSGTSGAIIYTQYF.

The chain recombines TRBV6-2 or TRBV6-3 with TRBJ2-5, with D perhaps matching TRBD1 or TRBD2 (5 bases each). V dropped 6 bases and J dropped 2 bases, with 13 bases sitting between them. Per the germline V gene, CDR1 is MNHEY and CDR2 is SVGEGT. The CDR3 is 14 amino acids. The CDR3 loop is CASSRRGEQETQYF. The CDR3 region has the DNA TGTGCCAGCAGCCGACGAGGGGAGCAAGAGACCCAGTACTTC.

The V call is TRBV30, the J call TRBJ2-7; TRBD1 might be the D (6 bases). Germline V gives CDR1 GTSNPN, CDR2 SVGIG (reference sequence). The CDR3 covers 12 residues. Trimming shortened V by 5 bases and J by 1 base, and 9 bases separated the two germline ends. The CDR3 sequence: CAWETGSYEQYF. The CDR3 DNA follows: TGTGCCTGGGAGACAGGTTCCTACGAGCAGTACTTC.

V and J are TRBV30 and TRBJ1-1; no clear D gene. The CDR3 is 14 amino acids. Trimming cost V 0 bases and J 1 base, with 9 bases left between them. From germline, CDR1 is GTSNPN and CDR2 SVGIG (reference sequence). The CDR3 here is CAWSVDVTNTEAFF. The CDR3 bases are TGTGCCTGGAGTGTAGATGTCACGAACACTGAAGCTTTCTTT.

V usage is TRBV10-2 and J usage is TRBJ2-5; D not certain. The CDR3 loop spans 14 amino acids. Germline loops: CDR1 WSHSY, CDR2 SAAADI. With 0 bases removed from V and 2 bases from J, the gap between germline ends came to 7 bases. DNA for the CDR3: TGCGCCAGCAGTGAGTCGGCTGAACAAGAGACCCAGTACTTC. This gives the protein CASSESAEQETQYF.